The 14 T cell receptor beta chains reported below all come from one sample, sequenced in a study of cytomegalovirus exposure and HLA in healthy donors. PCR was performed using 60 Vbeta and 13 Jbeta primers. Measured with immunoSEQ multiplex PCR; TCRdb has only the in-frame clones, and not every one. Among around 190,000 clones listed, roughly three quarters were seen once. Specimen: PBMCs. The receptors were sampled from a woman younger than 30 in good health and CMV-seronegative.

The chain has TRBV5-1 and TRBJ2-3; 13 nucleotides line up with TRBD2. Germline CDR1 is SGHRS and CDR2 is YFSETQ. This CDR3 has 21 residues. The trim removed 4 bases at V and 0 bases at J, leaving 17 bases unmatched. CDR3 coding DNA: TGCGCCAGCAGCCCAGGCTCGACTAGCGGGGGGACACTGGGGAGCACAGATACGCAGTATTTT. This codes for CASSPGSTSGGTLGSTDTQYF.

This clone has just one count. J is TRBJ2-5 and V is TRBV23-1, with a possible D match to TRBD1 (5 bases). TRBV23-1 has ORF status, its function being uncertain. Trimming took 3 bases from V and 7 from J, leaving 15 bases between them. CDR3 size: 14 residues. The CDR3, as DNA: TGCGCCAGCAGTCATCCCGACAGATGGTGGACCCAGTACTTC. This sequence encodes CASSHPDRWWTQYF.

The genes are TRBV5-4 and TRBJ2-5; TRBD1 agrees at 8 bases. This CDR3 spans 15 amino acids. V was pared by 4 bases and J by 4 bases, with 9 bases of the junction left unmatched. Per germline, CDR1 SGHNT and CDR2 YYREEE (reference sequence). The DNA for the CDR3 is TGTGCCAGCAGCGTAGCAGGCAGGGGGCGAGAGACCCAGTACTTC. Translation gives CASSVAGRGRETQYF.

The genes are TRBV11-3 and TRBJ2-5, with 7 bases fitting TRBD1. V was clipped by 5 bases and J by 5 bases; unmatched bases: 5. CDR1 and CDR2 (germline): SGHNT, YENEEA. The CDR3 totals 13 residues. The CDR3 nucleotides read TGTGCCAGCAGCCAACAGGGGACCGAGACCCAGTACTTC. Translated, it gives CASSQQGTETQYF. The entire variable domain, with the rest obtained from reference TRBV11-3 and TRBJ2-5, is as follows: EAGVVQSPRYKIIEKKQPVAFWCNPISGHNTLYWYLQNLGQGPELLIRYENEEAVDDSQLPKDRFSAERLKGVDSTLKIQPAELGDSAVYLCASSQQGTETQYFGPGTRLLVL.

The chain joins TRBV7-9 to TRBJ2-3, with D possibly TRBD1 on 5 matching bases. Germline lookup yields CDR1 SEHNR and CDR2 FQNEAQ (reference sequence). V lost 7 bases to trimming and J lost 5 bases, with 16 bases between them. The CDR3 consists of 14 residues. CDR3 sequence: CASTADRGRDTQYF. CDR3 nucleotides: TGTGCCAGCACCGCCGATAGGGGCCGAGATACGCAGTATTTT.

The V and J genes are TRBV5-1 and TRBJ2-3; 8 bases are a match to TRBD1. This CDR3 region has 17 residues. V gave up 4 bases and J gave up 1 base; unmatched junction bases: 11. Germline-derived CDR1 and CDR2 are SGHRS and YFSETQ. CDR3 nucleotide sequence: TGCGCCAGCAGCCCCCGAGGTACAGGGGGAGGCACAGATACGCAGTATTTT. Its protein is CASSPRGTGGGTDTQYF. Full variable domain (rest looked up from reference TRBV5-1 and TRBJ2-3): KAGVTQTPRYLIKTRGQQVTLSCSPISGHRSVSWYQQTPGQGLQFLFEYFSETQRNKGNFPGRFSGRQFSNSRSEMNVSTLELGDSALYLCASSPRGTGGGTDTQYFGPGTRLTVL.

The chain employs TRBV28 and TRBJ1-1; 10 bases align to TRBD1. The CDR3 spans 14 residues. V lost 5 bases, J lost 6 bases, and 6 bases stayed unmatched. Germline CDR1 MDHEN, CDR2 SYDVKM. The CDR3 sequence is CASSLETGGSEAFF. CDR3 coding DNA: TGTGCCAGCAGTCTCGAGACAGGGGGCTCTGAAGCTTTCTTT.

Concerning this clone itself: One end of the junction does not line up with germline, which may come from a read error. The V call is TRBV30, the J call TRBJ2-1; D gene unclear. In germline, CDR1 is GTSNPN, CDR2 SVGIG (reference sequence). The CDR3 totals 11 residues. CDR3 region: CAWRAFGVIVF. The CDR3 region has the DNA TGTGCCTGGAGAGCATTCGGAGTAATTGTCTTC.

V and J are TRBV27 and TRBJ2-1, with 13 bases that match TRBD2. Trimming at V came to 4 bases and at J to 5 bases, leaving 8 bases not matched to a gene. This CDR3 is 17 amino acids long. Germline V gives CDR1 MNHEY, CDR2 SMNVEV (reference sequence). CDR3 in DNA: TGTGCCAGCAGTTATCCCCCGACTAGCGGGAGGCACAATGAGCAGTTCTTC. It encodes CASSYPPTSGRHNEQFF.

This clone was observed a handful of times. This chain connects TRBV5-4 to TRBJ2-7, with a possible D match to TRBD2 (6 bases). V lost 4 bases and J 3 bases, leaving 17 bases between the germline ends. The CDR3 length is 15 residues. Germline V gene lookup returns CDR1 SGHNT and CDR2 YYREEE (reference sequence). The CDR3 here is CASSPDSTGGYEQYF. The CDR3 DNA is TGTGCCAGCAGCCCCGACTCCACCGGGGGCTACGAGCAGTACTTC. The full variable domain, completed using reference TRBV5-4 and TRBJ2-7, is ETGVTQSPTHLIKTRGQQVTLRCSSQSGHNTVSWYQQALGQGPQFIFQYYREEENGRGNFPPRFSGLQFPNYSSELNVNALELDDSALYLCASSPDSTGGYEQYFGPGTRLTVT.

The V gene is TRBV5-1, the J gene TRBJ1-2, with TRBD1 matching 11 bases. The CDR3 length is 15 residues. CDR1 and CDR2 (germline): SGHRS, YFSETQ. Trimming took 4 bases from V and 7 from J; bases not matched to a gene: 9. CDR3 DNA: TGCGCCAGCAGCGTCGCCCCGGGACAGGGGGGTGGCTACACCTTC. Protein sequence: CASSVAPGQGGGYTF.

V is TRBV10-1 and J is TRBJ2-3, with D possibly matching TRBD2 (6 bases). The CDR3 is 14 residues long. V was clipped by 2 bases and J by 1 base, with 7 bases between them. CDR1 and CDR2 from the germline V gene are WNHNN and SYGVQD (reference sequence). The CDR3 DNA follows: TGCGCCAGCAGTGAGAGCGGGCGCACAGATACGCAGTATTTT. It translates to CASSESGRTDTQYF.

The gene calls are TRBV28 and TRBJ1-5, with D perhaps TRBD1 (6 bases). Germline lookup yields CDR1 MDHEN and CDR2 SYDVKM. V was shortened by 5 bases and J by 15 bases, with 14 bases between the two germline ends. The CDR3 totals 11 residues. CDR3 in DNA: TGTGCCAGCAGTCCGGGACAAATCGGGCATTTT. It codes for CASSPGQIGHF.

This clone has a single count. The rearrangement links TRBV4-1 to TRBJ1-3, with a weak D call TRBD1 (5 bases). The CDR3 is made up of 16 amino acids. Germline V gene lookup returns CDR1 MGHRA and CDR2 YSYEKL. Trimming took off 2 bases at V and 2 bases at J, with 13 bases between the two ends. The CDR3 DNA reads TGCGCCAGCAGCCAACGCGGACACTCCACTGGAAACACCATATATTTT. Translated: CASSQRGHSTGNTIYF.